The 20 T cell receptor beta chains given below trace back to one sample, sequenced in a study of T cells after yellow fever vaccination. TCRdb reprocessed the 5' RACE reads with MiXCR, giving one entry per CDR3 protein. Here the sample spans some 390,000 distinct CDR3 sequences, around 6.5% being singletons. This material consisted of PBMCs, taken 5 days after the yellow fever booster vaccination. Source of these receptors: a man aged 25 to 40 who received the YFV17D yellow fever vaccine.

This clonotype has more than one count but fewer than ten. The V gene is TRBV7-8, the J gene TRBJ1-4, with D perhaps TRBD1 (5 bases). CDR1 and CDR2 from the germline V gene are SGHVS and FQNEAQ. CDR3 length: 17 amino acids. V shed 2 bases and J shed 4 bases, with 17 bases lying between them. DNA for the CDR3: TGTGCCAGCAGCTTACGTCCCTGGGGCTCCATTAATGAAAAACTGTTTTTT. It is translated as CASSLRPWGSINEKLFF.

At least ten counts were recorded for this clonotype. This chain connects TRBV20-1 to TRBJ1-6; D remains ambiguous. The V end was cut by 3 bases, the J end by 0 bases, with 9 bases between. In germline, CDR1 is DFQATT, CDR2 SNEGSKA (reference sequence). This CDR3 comprises 15 residues. The CDR3 region has the DNA TGCAGTGCTAGTCCTGGGAGCTCCTATAATTCACCCCTCCACTTT. It translates to CSASPGSSYNSPLHF.

This clonotype occurred a few times. J is TRBJ2-1 and V is TRBV5-4; D remains unclear. V gave up 0 bases and J gave up 7 bases, with 5 bases separating them. CDR1 SGHNT and CDR2 YYREEE come from the germline V gene (reference sequence). The CDR3 length is 12 residues. The CDR3 loop reads CASSLGTNEQFF. CDR3 in DNA: TGTGCCAGCAGCTTGGGTACAAATGAGCAGTTCTTC.

This clonotype was detected many times. The chain recombines TRBV6-6 with TRBJ2-7; TRBD1 might be the D (6 bases). The germline V gene encodes CDR1 MNHNY and CDR2 SVGAGI (reference sequence). The CDR3 length is 12 residues. V lost 8 bases to trimming and J lost 4 bases, with 12 bases between them. CDR3 bases: TGTGCCAGCCGAACAGGGACGTACGAGCAGTACTTC. Translating gives CASRTGTYEQYF.

This chain joins TRBV10-2 and TRBJ2-7; D possibly corresponds to TRBD2 (6 bases). This CDR3 spans 14 amino acids. Germline V gives CDR1 WSHSY, CDR2 SAAADI. The CDR3 coding sequence is TGCGCGGCCGTGGGAAGGCCGGGGGACTACGAGCAGTACTTC. It encodes CAAVGRPGDYEQYF.

The rearrangement links TRBV12-3 or TRBV12-4 to TRBJ2-5; the match to TRBD2 covers 13 bases. The V and J ends lost 6 bases and 3 bases, in that order; junction bases with no gene match: 16. The CDR3 has 19 residues. The CDR3 loop reads CASSRYPGTSGTGEETQYF. CDR3 in DNA: TGTGCCAGCAGCCGCTATCCCGGGACTAGCGGGACCGGAGAAGAGACCCAGTACTTC.

This chain joins TRBV5-1 and TRBJ2-1, with 8 bases that match TRBD2. V lost 6 bases, J lost 9 bases, and 8 bases stayed unmatched. The CDR3 loop spans 13 amino acids. The germline gives CDR1 SGHRS, CDR2 YFSETQ. The CDR3 spells CASNTGGPGEQFF. The CDR3 DNA follows: TGCGCCAGCAATACGGGAGGGCCGGGTGAGCAGTTCTTC.

DNA of the CDR3: TGTGCCAGTAGCTCCGGGGGAGGGTATGAGCAGTTCTTC. This encodes CASSSGGGYEQFF. The V and J genes are TRBV19 and TRBJ2-1, with 7 bases aligning to TRBD2. V shed 6 bases and J 8 bases; nucleotides not matched to a gene: 7. This CDR3 is built from 13 residues. Germline values: CDR1 LNHDA, CDR2 SQIVND (reference sequence).

This clonotype was seen repeatedly, ten times or more. CDR3 nucleotides: TGTGCCAGCAGTTTAGGACTAGCGGGAATAGAGACCCAGTACTTC. This codes for CASSLGLAGIETQYF. The chain is built from TRBV28 and TRBJ2-5, with 12 bases that match TRBD2. After removal of 2 bases from V and 4 bases from J, the junction contained 2 bases not matched to a gene. This CDR3 comprises 15 residues. Germline V gene sequence: CDR1 MDHEN, CDR2 SYDVKM.

Comments on this clonotype: This may be a read error: a much more frequent sequence differs by one nucleotide. The chain links TRBV7-9 to TRBJ2-7; tentative D call: TRBD1 (7 bases). V was shortened by 6 bases and J by 6 bases, with 18 bases between the two germline ends. CDR1 SEHNR and CDR2 FQNEAQ come from the germline V gene (reference sequence). This CDR3 spans 14 amino acids. The CDR3, as DNA: TGTGCCAGCAGGCGCCGGATCCAGGGGGGCGAGCAGTACTTC. Its translation is CASRRRIQGGEQYF. The whole variable domain, remainder taken from reference TRBV7-9 and TRBJ2-7, is DTGVSQNPRHKITKRGQNVTFRCDPISEHNRLYWYRQTLGQGPEFLTYFQNEAQLEKSRLLSDRFSAERPKGSFSTLEIQRTEQGDSAMYLCASRRRIQGGEQYFGPGTRLTVT.

At least ten counts were recorded for this clonotype. The CDR3 bases are TGTGCCAGCAGCCAAAGCGGGTTGCCCACCGGGGAGCTGTTTTTT. Translation: CASSQSGLPTGELFF. The chain recombines TRBV3-1 with TRBJ2-2; D might be TRBD2 (6 bases). Trimming pared 2 bases from V and 4 bases from J, leaving 11 bases between. CDR3 length equals 15 residues. Germline CDR1 is LGHDT and CDR2 is YNNKEL (reference sequence).

For this clonotype: Germline and junction disagree at one end, which may indicate a read error. The chain links TRBV24-1 to TRBJ2-1; 10 bases are shared with TRBD2. The CDR3 has 17 residues. Per germline, CDR1 KGHDR and CDR2 SFDVKD. Here the CDR3 reads CATSDGALAGAYNEPFF. CDR3 coding DNA: TGTGCCACCAGTGATGGGGCCCTAGCGGGAGCCTACAATGAGCCGTTCTTC.

This clonotype was seen ten or more times. The chain carries TRBV5-1 and TRBJ2-7, with a tentative D call TRBD2 (7 bases). V was clipped by 0 bases and J by 7 bases, with 17 bases between them. CDR1 is SGHRS and CDR2 is YFSETQ in the germline V gene. The CDR3 runs 15 residues. The CDR3 here is CASSLVGTNTGEQYF. The CDR3 DNA reads as TGCGCCAGCAGCTTGGTTGGGACTAACACAGGGGAGCAGTACTTC.

A few counts support this clonotype. The rearrangement links TRBV5-1 to TRBJ2-3; tentative D call: TRBD2 (6 bases). CDR3 size: 16 residues. V was clipped by 4 bases and J by 6 bases, with 21 bases between them. CDR1 is SGHRS and CDR2 is YFSETQ in the germline V gene. CDR3 loop: CASSRAGTSIMDTQYF. DNA of the CDR3: TGCGCCAGCAGCCGGGCGGGTACTAGCATCATGGATACGCAGTATTTT. Supplemented by reference TRBV5-1 and TRBJ2-3, the full variable domain reads KAGVTQTPRYLIKTRGQQVTLSCSPISGHRSVSWYQQTPGQGLQFLFEYFSETQRNKGNFPGRFSGRQFSNSRSEMNVSTLELGDSALYLCASSRAGTSIMDTQYFGPGTRLTVL.

The DNA of the CDR3 is TGTGCCAGCAGTATACCGGGGCTAGCGGGAGACGAGCAGTACTTC. It translates to CASSIPGLAGDEQYF. This chain joins TRBV6-5 and TRBJ2-7; 10 bases align to TRBD2. Trimming removed 5 bases from V and 5 bases from J; junction bases left unmatched: 9. There are 15 residues in the CDR3. Per the germline V gene, CDR1 is MNHEY and CDR2 is SVGAGI.

There are a few counts of this clonotype. DNA for the CDR3: TGTGCCAGCAGCTTGCGGGACAATAACAATGAGCAGTTCTTC. Its translation is CASSLRDNNNEQFF. The V and J genes are TRBV5-4 and TRBJ2-1, with D possibly being TRBD1 (6 bases). CDR1 SGHNT and CDR2 YYREEE come from the germline V gene (reference sequence). The CDR3 runs 14 residues. Deletions cut 1 base from V and 5 bases from J, with 10 bases between.

This clonotype has ten or more counts. The V call is TRBV3-1, the J call TRBJ2-1; TRBD2 matches at 11 bases. The CDR3 is made up of 14 amino acids. Germline CDR1 is LGHDT and CDR2 is YNNKEL (reference sequence). V was clipped by 1 base and J by 10 bases; unmatched bases: 3. The CDR3 region has the DNA TGTGCCAGCAGCCAAGGACTAGCGGGGATGGAGCAGTTCTTC. This sequence encodes CASSQGLAGMEQFF.

The gene calls are TRBV28 and TRBJ2-1; a possible D gene is TRBD2 (5 bases). V lost 6 bases, J lost 4 bases, and 10 bases lay in between. Germline loops: CDR1 MDHEN, CDR2 SYDVKM. This CDR3 has 13 residues. CDR3 sequence (DNA): TGTGCCAGCAGGAGCACGGGGTACAATGAGCAGTTCTTC. It is translated as CASRSTGYNEQFF.

This clonotype appeared once. The V call is TRBV30, the J call TRBJ2-3; D gene unclear. V lost 4 bases and J lost 2, with 10 bases in between. CDR3 length equals 13 residues. Looked up from germline, CDR1 is GTSNPN and CDR2 is SVGIG (reference sequence). DNA for the CDR3: TGTGCCTGGACGCAGGCTGACACAGATACGCAGTATTTT. This codes for CAWTQADTDTQYF.

This clonotype was counted only a few times. V is TRBV5-1 and J is TRBJ2-3, with D possibly matching TRBD2 (6 bases). The CDR3 has 14 residues. CDR1 and CDR2 from the germline V gene are SGHRS and YFSETQ. V lost 5 bases and J 2 bases, leaving 12 bases between the germline ends. The CDR3 DNA is TGCGCCAGCAGAGAAGCGGGTCTCACAGATACGCAGTATTTT. Translation: CASREAGLTDTQYF. The variable domain in full, completed from reference TRBV5-1 and TRBJ2-3, reads KAGVTQTPRYLIKTRGQQVTLSCSPISGHRSVSWYQQTPGQGLQFLFEYFSETQRNKGNFPGRFSGRQFSNSRSEMNVSTLELGDSALYLCASREAGLTDTQYFGPGTRLTVL.